This T cell receptor beta chain originates from a study of patients and donors after allogeneic stem cell transplantation. One entry per CDR3 protein, called by TCRdb with MiXCR from the RT-PCR reads. The sample shows about 960,000 distinct CDR3 sequences, approximately 19% of them seen only once. This CDR3 spans 14 amino acids. Trimming stripped 3 bases from V and 0 bases from J, with 6 bases between. Germline values: CDR1 SEHNR, CDR2 FQNEAQ (reference sequence). This TCR was recovered from a human donor who was either an allogeneic HSCT recipient or a stem cell or donor lymphocyte infusion donor (not recorded which). It is not recorded whose cells these are; they may come from a transplant donor. Material for sequencing was blood, either unsorted or a sorted T cell fraction (not recorded which). The chain combines TRBV7-9 with TRBJ2-1; no firm D call. The CDR3 region has the DNA TGTGCCAGCAGCTTTATCGGCTCCTACAATGAGCAGTTCTTC. It codes for CASSFIGSYNEQFF.